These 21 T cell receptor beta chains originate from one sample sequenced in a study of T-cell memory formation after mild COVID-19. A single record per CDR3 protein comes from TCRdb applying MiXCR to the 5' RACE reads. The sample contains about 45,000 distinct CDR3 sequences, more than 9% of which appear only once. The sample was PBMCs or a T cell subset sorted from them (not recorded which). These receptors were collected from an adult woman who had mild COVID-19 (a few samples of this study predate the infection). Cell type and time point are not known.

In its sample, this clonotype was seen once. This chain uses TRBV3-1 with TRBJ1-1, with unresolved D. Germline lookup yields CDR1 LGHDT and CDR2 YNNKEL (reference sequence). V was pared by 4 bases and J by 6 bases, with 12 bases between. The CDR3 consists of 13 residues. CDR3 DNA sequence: TGTGCCAGCAGCCGAAATCCGGAAGCTGAAGCTTTCTTT. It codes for CASSRNPEAEAFF.

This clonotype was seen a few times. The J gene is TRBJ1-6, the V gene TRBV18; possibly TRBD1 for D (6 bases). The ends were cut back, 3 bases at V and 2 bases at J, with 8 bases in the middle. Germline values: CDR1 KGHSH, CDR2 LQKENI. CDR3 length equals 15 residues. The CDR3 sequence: CASSPDSTYNSPLHF. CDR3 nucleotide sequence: TGTGCCAGCTCACCGGACAGTACCTATAATTCACCCCTCCACTTT.

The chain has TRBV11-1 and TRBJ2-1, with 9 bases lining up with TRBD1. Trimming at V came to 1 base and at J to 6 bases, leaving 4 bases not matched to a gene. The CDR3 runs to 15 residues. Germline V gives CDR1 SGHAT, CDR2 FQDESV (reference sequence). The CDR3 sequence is CASSLEQGAGNEQFF. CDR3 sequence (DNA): TGTGCCAGCAGCTTAGAACAGGGGGCCGGCAATGAGCAGTTCTTC.

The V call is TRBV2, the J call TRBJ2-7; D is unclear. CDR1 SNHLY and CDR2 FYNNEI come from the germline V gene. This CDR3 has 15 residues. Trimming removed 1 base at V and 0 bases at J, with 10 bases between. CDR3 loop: CASSEGGSYSYEQYF. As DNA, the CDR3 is TGTGCCAGCAGTGAAGGGGGTAGCTACTCCTACGAGCAGTACTTC.

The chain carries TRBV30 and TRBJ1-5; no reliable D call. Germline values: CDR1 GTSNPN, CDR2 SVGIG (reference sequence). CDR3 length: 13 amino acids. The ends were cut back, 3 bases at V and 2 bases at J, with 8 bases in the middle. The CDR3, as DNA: TGTGCCTGGAGCGGTGGGGGCAATCAGCCCCAGCATTTT. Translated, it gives CAWSGGGNQPQHF.

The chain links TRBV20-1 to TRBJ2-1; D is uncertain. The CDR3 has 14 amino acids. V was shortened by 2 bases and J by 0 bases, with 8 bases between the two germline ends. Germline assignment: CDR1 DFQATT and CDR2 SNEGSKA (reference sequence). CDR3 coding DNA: TGCAGTGCTAGATCTGGGGTCTCCTACAATGAGCAGTTCTTC. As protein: CSARSGVSYNEQFF.

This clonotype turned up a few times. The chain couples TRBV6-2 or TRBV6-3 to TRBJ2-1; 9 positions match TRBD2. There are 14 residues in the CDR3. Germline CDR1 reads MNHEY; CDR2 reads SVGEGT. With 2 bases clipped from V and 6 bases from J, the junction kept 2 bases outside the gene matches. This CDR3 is CASSYGGRANEQFF. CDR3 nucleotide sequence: TGTGCCAGCAGTTACGGCGGGAGGGCCAATGAGCAGTTCTTC.

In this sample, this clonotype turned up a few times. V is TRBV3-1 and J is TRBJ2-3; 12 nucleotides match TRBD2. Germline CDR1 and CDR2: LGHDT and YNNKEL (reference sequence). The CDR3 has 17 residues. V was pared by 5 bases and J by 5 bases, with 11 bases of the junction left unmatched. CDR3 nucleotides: TGTGCCAGCAGCTGGCGACTAGCGGGGGTGACTAGAGATACGCAGTATTTT. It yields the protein CASSWRLAGVTRDTQYF.

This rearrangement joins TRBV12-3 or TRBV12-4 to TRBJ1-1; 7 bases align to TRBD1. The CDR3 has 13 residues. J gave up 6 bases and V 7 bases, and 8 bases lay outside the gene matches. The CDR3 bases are TGTGCCAGCAAGGGGCAGGGGGGGGCTGAAGCTTTCTTT. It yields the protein CASKGQGGAEAFF.

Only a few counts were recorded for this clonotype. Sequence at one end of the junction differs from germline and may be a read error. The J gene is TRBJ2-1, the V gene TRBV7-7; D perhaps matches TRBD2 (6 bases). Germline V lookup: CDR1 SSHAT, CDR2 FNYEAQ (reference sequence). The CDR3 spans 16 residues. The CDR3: CASSLQLAPPYNEQFF. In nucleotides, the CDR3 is TGTGCTAGCAGCTTGCAACTAGCTCCACCCTACAATGAGCAGTTCTTC.

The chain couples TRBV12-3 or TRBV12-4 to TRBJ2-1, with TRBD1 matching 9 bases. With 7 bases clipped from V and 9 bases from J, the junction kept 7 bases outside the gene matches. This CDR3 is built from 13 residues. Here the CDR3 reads CASTRTGASEQFF. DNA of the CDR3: TGTGCCAGCACCAGGACAGGGGCTAGTGAGCAGTTCTTC.

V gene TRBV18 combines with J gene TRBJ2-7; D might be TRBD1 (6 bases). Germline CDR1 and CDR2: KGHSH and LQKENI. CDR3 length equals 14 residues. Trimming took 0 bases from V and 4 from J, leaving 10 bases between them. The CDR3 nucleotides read TGTGCCAGCTCACCACCGGTCCAGGGGTACGAGCAGTACTTC. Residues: CASSPPVQGYEQYF.

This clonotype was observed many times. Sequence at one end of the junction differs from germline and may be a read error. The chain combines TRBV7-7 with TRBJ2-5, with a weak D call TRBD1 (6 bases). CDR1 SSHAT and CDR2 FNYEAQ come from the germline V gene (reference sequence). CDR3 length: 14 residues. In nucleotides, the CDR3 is TGTGCTAGCAGCCGGGACACCAGGCAAGAGACCCAGTACTTC. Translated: CASSRDTRQETQYF.

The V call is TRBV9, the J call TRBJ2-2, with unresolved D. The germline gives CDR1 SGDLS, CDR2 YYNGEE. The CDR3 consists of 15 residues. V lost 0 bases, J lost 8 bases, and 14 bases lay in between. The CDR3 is CASSVGVLPAGELFF. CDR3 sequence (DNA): TGTGCCAGCAGCGTAGGAGTACTCCCAGCGGGGGAGCTGTTTTTT.

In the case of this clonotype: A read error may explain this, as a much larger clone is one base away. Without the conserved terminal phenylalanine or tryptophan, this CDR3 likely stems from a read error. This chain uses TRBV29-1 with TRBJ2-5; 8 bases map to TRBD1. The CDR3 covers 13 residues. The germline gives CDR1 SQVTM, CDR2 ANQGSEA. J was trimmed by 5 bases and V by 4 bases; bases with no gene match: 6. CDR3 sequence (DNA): TGCAGCGTTGTTCCAGGGGGCCCGGAGACCCAGTACTTA. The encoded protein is CSVVPGGPETQYL.

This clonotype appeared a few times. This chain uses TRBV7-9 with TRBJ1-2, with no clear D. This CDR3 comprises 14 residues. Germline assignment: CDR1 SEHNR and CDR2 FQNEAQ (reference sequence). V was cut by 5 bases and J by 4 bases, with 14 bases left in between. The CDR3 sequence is CASSHSLESYGYTF. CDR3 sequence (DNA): TGTGCCAGCAGCCATTCCCTCGAGTCCTATGGCTACACCTTC.

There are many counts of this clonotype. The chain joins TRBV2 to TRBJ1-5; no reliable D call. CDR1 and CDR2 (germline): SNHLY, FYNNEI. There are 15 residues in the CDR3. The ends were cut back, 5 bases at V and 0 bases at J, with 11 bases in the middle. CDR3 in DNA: TGTGCCAGCAGTCCAGCTACCTTTAGCAATCAGCCCCAGCATTTT. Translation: CASSPATFSNQPQHF.

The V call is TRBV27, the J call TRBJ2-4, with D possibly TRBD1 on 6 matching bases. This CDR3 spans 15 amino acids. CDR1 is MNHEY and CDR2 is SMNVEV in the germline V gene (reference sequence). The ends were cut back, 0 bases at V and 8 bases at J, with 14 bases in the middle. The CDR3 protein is CASSLSAGALDIQYF. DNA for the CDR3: TGTGCCAGCAGTTTATCGGCAGGGGCTCTGGACATTCAGTACTTC.

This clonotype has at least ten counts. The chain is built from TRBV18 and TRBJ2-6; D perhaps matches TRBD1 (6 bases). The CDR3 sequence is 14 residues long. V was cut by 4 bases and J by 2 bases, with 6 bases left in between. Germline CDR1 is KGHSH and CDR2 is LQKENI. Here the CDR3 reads CASSQGAGANVLTF. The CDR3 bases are TGTGCCAGCTCACAGGGGGCTGGGGCCAACGTCCTGACTTTC. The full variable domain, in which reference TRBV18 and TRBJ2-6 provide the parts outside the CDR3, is NAGVMQNPRHLVRRRGQEARLRCSPMKGHSHVYWYRQLPEEGLKFMVYLQKENIIDESGMPKERFSAEFPKEGPSILRIQQVVRGDSAAYFCASSQGAGANVLTFGAGSRLTVL.

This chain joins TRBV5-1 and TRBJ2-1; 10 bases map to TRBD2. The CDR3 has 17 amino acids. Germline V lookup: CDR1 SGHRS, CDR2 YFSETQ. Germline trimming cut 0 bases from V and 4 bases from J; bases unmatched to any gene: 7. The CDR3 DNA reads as TGCGCCAGCAGCTTGGCCCTAGCGGGGGAGGTTTACAATGAGCAGTTCTTC. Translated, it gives CASSLALAGEVYNEQFF.

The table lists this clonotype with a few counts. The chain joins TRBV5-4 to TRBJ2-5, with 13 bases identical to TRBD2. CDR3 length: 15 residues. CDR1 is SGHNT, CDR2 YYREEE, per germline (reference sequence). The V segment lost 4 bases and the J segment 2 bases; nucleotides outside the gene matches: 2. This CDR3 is CASSRGLAGQETQYF. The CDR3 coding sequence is TGTGCCAGCAGCCGGGGACTAGCGGGGCAAGAGACCCAGTACTTC.